A selection of T cell receptor beta chains follows, all from one sample in a study of blood T cell repertoires in COVID-19. Only in-frame clones appear in the TCRdb table, and some are missing; sequencing was by immunoSEQ multiplex PCR. The table shows 240,000 or so clones, with approximately 83% occurring only once. Specimen: peripheral blood. These receptors originate from a woman aged 25 to 45 who had recovered from COVID-19. Both conserved end residues are trimmed from each CDR3. Fields, in order: J gene, clone size, CDR3 length, V gene, CDR3 protein. Not all rows give a size; the values are once, few, many and, for expanded clones, a class.

>TRBJ1-4|.|13|TRBV6-5
ASSYSSYRNEKLF
>TRBJ2-7|.|11|TRBV6-2/TRBV6-3
ASSYEGRNEQY
>TRBJ2-5|.|11|TRBV10-1
ASSPTSKETQY
>TRBJ2-2|.|14|TRBV4-2
ASSQDNRGNTGELF
>TRBJ1-6|.|12|TRBV27
ASSQDIWGSPLH
>TRBJ2-2|.|14|TRBV5-4
ASSVKLEKDTGELF
>TRBJ1-3|.|12|TRBV9
ASSVGQAGNTIY
>TRBJ2-5|.|15|TRBV3-1/TRBV3-2
ASSQGRSLGGQETQY
>TRBJ2-5|.|12|TRBV9
ASSPGQVQETQY
>TRBJ2-5|.|13|TRBV5-1
ASSLAGTSQETQY
>TRBJ2-3|.|12|TRBV2
ASRRGVGTDTQY
>TRBJ2-7|.|15|TRBV5-1
ASTLPTAWVGNYEQY
>TRBJ2-1|.|15|TRBV27
ASILRWVESSYNEQF
>TRBJ1-2|.|10|TRBV7-3
ASSDDRGLIT
>TRBJ2-7|.|12|TRBV24-1
ATSEVRSSYEQY
>TRBJ1-1|.|12|TRBV7-3
ASSRGQRNTEAF
>TRBJ2-7|.|14|TRBV13
ASSPRLGTTDYEQY
>TRBJ2-5|.|15|TRBV11-2
ASSVGLAGGLRETQY
>TRBJ1-6|.|11|TRBV30
ASLTGEVSPLH
>TRBJ1-3|few|12|TRBV6-6
ASSGTSSGNTIY
>TRBJ2-2|few|14|TRBV7-2
ASSLLGSGSYGELF
>TRBJ2-2|.|15|TRBV9
ASSVELLAGEITELF
>TRBJ2-5|.|15|TRBV9
ASSVGEGQVPWETQY
>TRBJ2-7|.|13|TRBV5-4
ASSRQGGANYEQY
>TRBJ2-1|.|13|TRBV7-2
ASSYDRDGYNEQF
>TRBJ1-4|.|12|TRBV5-5
ASSLGAGTEKLF